The clone carrying this T cell receptor beta chain was recorded at least ten times. Documented time point: healthy volunteer bleed at 6 weeks. The authors extracted total RNA from unfractionated whole blood. This CDR3 is 14 amino acids long. The ends were cut back, 3 bases at V and 1 base at J, with 6 bases in the middle. The data derive from a study of human T cells and chemical hapten exposure. One entry per CDR3 protein, called by TCRdb with MiXCR from the RACE reads. The table lists 50,000 to 70,000 distinct CDR3 sequences, about 6% of them singletons. This TCR came from a female donor in good health. Some clones in this sample may be carry-over from other donors' samples. The chain employs TRBV12-3 or TRBV12-4 and TRBJ2-2, with D maybe TRBD2 (5 bases). The sample comprised whole blood. In DNA, the CDR3 is TGTGCCAGCAGTTTCGGACTGAACACCGGGGAGCTGTTTTTT. This codes for CASSFGLNTGELFF.